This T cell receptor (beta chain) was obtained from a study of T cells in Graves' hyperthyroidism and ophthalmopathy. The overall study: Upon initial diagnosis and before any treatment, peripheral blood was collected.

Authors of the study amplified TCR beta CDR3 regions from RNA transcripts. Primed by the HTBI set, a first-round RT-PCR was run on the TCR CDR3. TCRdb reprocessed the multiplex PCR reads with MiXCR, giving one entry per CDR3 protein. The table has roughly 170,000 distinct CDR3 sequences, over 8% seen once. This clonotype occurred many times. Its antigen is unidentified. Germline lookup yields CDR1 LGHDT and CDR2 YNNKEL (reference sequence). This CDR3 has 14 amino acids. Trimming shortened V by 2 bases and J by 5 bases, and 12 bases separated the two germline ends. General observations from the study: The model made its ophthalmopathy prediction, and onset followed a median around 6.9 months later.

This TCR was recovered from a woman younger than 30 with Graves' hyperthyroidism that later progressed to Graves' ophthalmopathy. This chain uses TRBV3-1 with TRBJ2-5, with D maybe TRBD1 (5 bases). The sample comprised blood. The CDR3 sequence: CASSQSQGRETQYF. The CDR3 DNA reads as TGTGCCAGCAGCCAAAGTCAGGGTAGGGAGACCCAGTACTTC.